The clone carrying this T cell receptor (beta chain) has at least ten counts. Its cognate antigen is unknown. TCRdb redid the calling of the RACE reads with MiXCR, one entry per CDR3 protein. Of tens of thousands of distinct CDR3 sequences in the sample, roughly 5.4% are singletons; the top ten hold around 13%. The sample belongs to a study of human T cells and chemical hapten exposure. Whole-study findings and limits: The study found that DPC sensitization did not change TCRs above 1 in 1000 frequency.

Trimming pared 8 bases from V and 0 bases from J, leaving 13 bases between. The CDR3 consists of 14 residues. As to time point: healthy volunteer bleed at 6 weeks. Total RNA extraction was carried out from unfractionated whole blood. What was sequenced was whole blood. The sequence derives from a human donor in good health. Some clones in this sample may be carry-over from other donors' samples. V is TRBV12-3 or TRBV12-4 and J is TRBJ2-5, with D perhaps matching TRBD2 (6 bases). The CDR3 bases are TGTGCCAGCGCCCCGGAGGGTTACCAAGAGACCCAGTACTTC. Encoded protein: CASAPEGYQETQYF.